A selection of T cell receptor beta chains follows, all from one sample in a study of tumor-infiltrating lymphocytes in primary liver carcinoma. TCRdb itself ran the multiplex PCR reads through MiXCR, one entry per CDR3 protein. Among about 330,000 distinct CDR3 sequences listed, around 60% were seen once. Sequencing used peripheral blood. The receptors derive from a man aged 40-55 years with primary liver carcinoma and hepatitis B virus infection. The conserved cysteine and the conserved F or W are not part of the CDR3 here. Size tells how often a clone was seen (once, few, many) or the class of an expanded clone, and some rows leave it out.

V gene	clone size	CDR3 length	J gene	CDR3 protein
TRBV14	.	14	TRBJ2-3	ASSHLRDRDTDTQY
TRBV11-2	.	13	TRBJ2-5	ASSLVLVGWETQY
TRBV11-2	.	13	TRBJ2-7	ASSSAWTDSYEQC
TRBV6-1	many	10	TRBJ2-3	ASRSAGDTQY
TRBV10-3	few	13	TRBJ1-3	AISEGVLSGNTIY
TRBV12-1	few	12	TRBJ2-7	ASSFPRGSYEQY
TRBV5-8	.	13	TRBJ1-1	ASRPVQTGNTEVF
TRBV5-5	.	14	TRBJ2-3	ASSLGRASGKDTQY
TRBV7-9	.	12	TRBJ1-1	AISLQGLDTEAF
TRBV24-1	.	13	TRBJ2-5	ATSSRLGLGETQY
TRBV6-2/TRBV6-3	many	12	TRBJ1-1	ASSYSGGRAEAF
TRBV25-1	.	13	TRBJ2-5	ASSESAGRRETQY
TRBV5-5	.	16	TRBJ2-6	ASSPLGSGATGANVLT
TRBV11-2	.	12	TRBJ2-7	ANSFLTGGDEQY
TRBV11-2	.	11	TRBJ2-2	ASGSGTYGELF
TRBV5-6	.	10	TRBJ2-2	ASTLGTGELF
TRBV28	few	10	TRBJ2-1	ASRYYRDSLF
TRBV11-2	.	15	TRBJ2-7	ASSLWPLAGVRFEQY
TRBV6-5	.	11	TRBJ2-7	TAHSEGAYEQY
TRBV15	once	10	TRBJ1-2	ATSRAEYGYT
TRBV11-2	many	14	TRBJ2-3	ASSLVFSGPSDTQY
TRBV24-1	.	13	TRBJ2-5	ATRDTTKEQGTQY
TRBV6-2/TRBV6-3	.	10	TRBJ2-1	TSNRGGREQF
TRBV6-5	many	13	TRBJ2-7	ASSSPSGRSYEQY
TRBV10-1	many	13	TRBJ2-1	ASSERTGPYNEQF
TRBV7-9	.	11	TRBJ1-1	ASSPKGVTEAF
TRBV5-1	few	12	TRBJ2-2	ASSPGGHTGELF
TRBV10-2	.	14	TRBJ1-1	ATRASGGLVNTEAF
TRBV10-2	once	12	TRBJ1-5	ASSDFGHNQPQH